Each of the 11 T cell receptor beta chains below was sequenced from the same sample in a study of cytomegalovirus exposure and HLA in healthy donors (dated by TCRdb to the late 2010s). The library was built by means of the immunoSEQ multiplex PCR assay. For the multiplex PCR, a mixture combining 60 forward primers for TCR Vbeta segments and 13 reverse primers for TCR Jbeta segments was used. Imported from immuneACCESS, the table was reduced by TCRdb to in-frame sequences with V and J called. These copies leave out some clones; in studies compared against another copy, an unresolved V gene accounts for under half, and the cause of the remainder is not known. Within this sample are approximately 170,000 clones, with 60% to 80% of them counted one time only. The top ten hold around 3% of the sample. Input material: PBMCs. These receptors were collected from a female donor in good health and CMV-seronegative.

This sequence joins TRBV6-5 and TRBJ2-3; 10 bases line up with TRBD2. The V and J ends lost 4 bases and 7 bases, in that order; junction bases with no gene match: 2. This CDR3 contains 13 residues. Germline V gene sequence: CDR1 MNHEY, CDR2 SVGAGI. The CDR3 sequence: CASSLTSGYTQYF. The CDR3, as DNA: TGTGCCAGCAGTTTGACTAGCGGGTATACGCAGTATTTT.

In this sample, this clone turned up once. The chain joins TRBV9 to TRBJ2-7; 7 bases align to TRBD1. CDR1 and CDR2 from the germline V gene are SGDLS and YYNGEE. With V trimmed by 7 bases and J by 5 bases, 15 bases remained unmatched. The CDR3 sequence is 15 residues long. CDR3 in amino acids: CASGVGRGSLDEQYF. The CDR3 DNA reads as TGTGCCAGCGGAGTGGGCAGGGGGAGCTTAGACGAGCAGTACTTC.

This chain uses TRBV27 with TRBJ2-1; TRBD2 is a possible D gene (5 bases). The germline V gene encodes CDR1 MNHEY and CDR2 SMNVEV (reference sequence). The CDR3 has 11 residues. V was pared by 8 bases and J by 7 bases, with 9 bases between. The CDR3 nucleotides are TGTGCCAGCGGTCCGGGGAATGAGCAGTTCTTC. Residues: CASGPGNEQFF.

The chain links TRBV5-1 to TRBJ2-7, with D possibly matching TRBD2 (6 bases). Germline V gene data show CDR1 as SGHRS and CDR2 as YFSETQ. The CDR3 consists of 14 residues. Trimming took off 2 bases at V and 3 bases at J, with 12 bases between the two ends. The CDR3 nucleotides read TGCGCCAGCAGCTTAGAGGGAGGATTCTACGAGCAGTACTTC. It specifies CASSLEGGFYEQYF.

The chain has TRBV19 and TRBJ1-2; D is undetermined. In germline, CDR1 is LNHDA, CDR2 SQIVND (reference sequence). The CDR3 is 13 amino acids. The germline V and J ends were trimmed by 10 bases and 4 bases, with 16 bases remaining between them. This CDR3 reads CATQPQATYGYTF. CDR3 sequence (DNA): TGTGCCACCCAACCCCAGGCCACCTATGGCTACACCTTC. Based on the CDR3 plus reference TRBV19 and TRBJ1-2, the full variable domain is DGGITQSPKYLFRKEGQNVTLSCEQNLNHDAMYWYRQDPGQGLRLIYYSQIVNDFQKGDIAEGYSVSREKKESFPLTVTSAQKNPTAFYLCATQPQATYGYTFGSGTRLTVV.

The V and J genes are TRBV28 and TRBJ2-5; D perhaps matches TRBD2 (7 bases). The V end lost 5 bases, the J end lost 5 bases, and 15 bases lay between the germline ends. The germline CDR1 and CDR2 sequences are MDHEN and SYDVKM. The CDR3 totals 14 residues. This chain's CDR3 is CASSALGGRETQYF. CDR3 nucleotide sequence: TGTGCCAGCAGTGCCTTGGGGGGGCGGGAGACCCAGTACTTC.

This chain uses TRBV5-6 with TRBJ2-1, with D possibly TRBD2 on 7 matching bases. V lost 3 bases and J lost 7, with 14 bases in between. Germline values: CDR1 SGHDT, CDR2 YYEEEE. The CDR3 covers 14 residues. This chain's CDR3 is CASSYRGARNEQFF. The CDR3 DNA reads TGTGCCAGCAGCTACCGGGGGGCAAGAAATGAGCAGTTCTTC. Full variable domain (remainder filled in from reference TRBV5-6 and TRBJ2-1): DAGVTQSPTHLIKTRGQQVTLRCSPKSGHDTVSWYQQALGQGPQFIFQYYEEEERQRGNFPDRFSGHQFPNYSSELNVNALLLGDSALYLCASSYRGARNEQFFGPGTRLTVL.

This clone has only one observation. The chain employs TRBV2 and TRBJ1-2; TRBD1 is a possible D gene (5 bases). V lost 0 bases and J lost 7, with 12 bases in between. The germline V gene has CDR1 SNHLY and CDR2 FYNNEI. The CDR3 sequence is 14 residues long. CDR3 DNA: TGTGCCAGCAGTGAAGCGCAGCGGGGCTTTGGCTACACCTTC. Translating it yields CASSEAQRGFGYTF.

This chain uses TRBV9 with TRBJ2-3; D is possibly TRBD1 (5 bases). V lost 0 bases and J 6 bases, leaving 5 bases between the germline ends. The CDR3 covers 12 residues. CDR1 and CDR2 (germline): SGDLS, YYNGEE. The chain's CDR3 is CASSVGGDTQYF. In DNA form, the CDR3 reads TGTGCCAGCAGCGTAGGGGGCGATACGCAGTATTTT.

The chain combines TRBV28 with TRBJ2-5, with 10 bases aligning to TRBD2. Per germline, CDR1 MDHEN and CDR2 SYDVKM. V trimming: 8 bases; J trimming: 5 bases; junction bases outside the gene matches: 8. The CDR3 totals 14 residues. In DNA, the CDR3 is TGTGCCAGCGGTCGAGCGGGGGGGCAGGAGACCCAGTACTTC. It codes for CASGRAGGQETQYF.

This chain uses TRBV11-2 with TRBJ2-1; TRBD2 is a possible D gene (6 bases). Germline CDR1 is SGHAT and CDR2 is FQNNGV. The ends were cut back, 4 bases at V and 2 bases at J, with 15 bases in the middle. This CDR3 has 16 residues. CDR3 DNA: TGTGCCAGCAGCTCTGGCGGGGAAAGCACCTACAATGAGCAGTTCTTC. This translates into CASSSGGESTYNEQFF.